This T cell receptor beta chain was recorded in a study of cytomegalovirus exposure and HLA in healthy donors (TCRdb year 2017). Regarding the complete study: According to an earlier analysis of a few hundred of the donors, 200 million or so T cells yielded 95 million to 140 million unique TCR beta sequences and 276 Gb of sequence data. The number of typed donors differed by locus: about 620-640 for A, B, C, DRB1 and DQB1; some 500 for DQA1; 606 for DPA1; and some 450 for DPB1. All discovery cohort repertoires had been generated on a single sequencing platform. Donor age, sex, ethnicity and CMV serostatus were compiled together with the repertoire data. On average, roughly 240,000 unique TCR beta nucleotide sequences were sequenced per donor among some 430 genotyped donors of the cohort, with 15% to 20% of those sequences being non-productive. To predict cytomegalovirus infection status, the study brought together high-throughput TCR immunosequencing, statistical association of individual TCRs with disease status, and machine learning. About 300 gigabases of sequencing data and approximately 84 million unique TCR sequences were included in an early release covering roughly 600 HLA-typed donors. Along with the roughly 700-subject first cohort, a separate validation cohort of about 110 different subjects was used. Rather than using new phenotypic data, the later analysis identified candidate immune exposures from TCR beta sequences and from how often those sequences occurred across donors. In a later genetic analysis, genome-wide SNP genotypes for about three fifths of the roughly 670 donors were used, and that subset was treated as a discovery cohort. Of the 350 to 450 genotyped donors, roughly 80% were placed in the genetic ancestry cluster associated with self-reported Caucasian donors. An earlier analysis of several hundred of the donors used high-throughput TCR beta sequencing to judge whether each TCR beta V gene segment behaved as functional or pseudogenic. To study patterns of TCR occurrence, a later analysis re-analyzed previously published TCR beta repertoires from several hundred donors and added high-resolution HLA genotyping. The study used immunosequencing to profile the T cell repertoires of 666 subjects and linked those repertoires to cytomegalovirus serostatus. Both class I and class II loci were covered by HLA typing, at four-digit resolution. About five DR-DQ haplotypes were treated as single units for association and clustering because of strong linkage in the cohort. The study was designed to test whether signatures of past pathogen exposure could be identified by cataloging public T cell receptors. What the work shows at the level of the full study, not this receptor alone: Because HLA typing was missing for some donors at each locus, association tests included only the typed subset. In a later analysis, some 17,000 TCR beta sequences were associated with specific HLA alleles at a false discovery rate of 0.05. In a later analysis, several top co-occurrence clusters were reported to appear linked to parvovirus B19, influenza, CMV and Epstein-Barr virus. Cytomegalovirus status was reported to be diagnosed by the classifier with high specificity and sensitivity in both the original and validation cohorts. In the study, some 160 TCR beta chains were listed as associated with cytomegalovirus. In an earlier analysis of some 540 of the donors, most TCR beta V segments appeared in productive rearrangements about 87% or about 30% of the time, broadly matching IMGT annotations. A cluster of highly shared sequence variants was judged likely to represent a technical artifact of the sequencing pipeline. Sequencing depth was assumed to be roughly uniform across donors in the presence/absence analyses, though that assumption may not hold. The authors suggested that the approach could potentially be generalized to other disease states and immunological phenotypes. A later analysis found that HLA-associated TCR beta chains were more clonally expanded and had lower generation probabilities than equally common non-associated chains. Correlated functional status among segregating V segments might reflect linkage disequilibrium, but an unknown experimental factor could not be ruled out. An association between a missense DCLRE1C variant and V-gene and J-gene trimming of TCR beta chains was found in a later genetic analysis and replicated in an independent cohort. According to a later genetic analysis, donors in an Asian-associated ancestry cluster had fewer N-insertions in productive TCRs than the roughly 700-donor mean. The only immune exposure information available for the cohort was CMV serostatus. Some IMGT-functional V segments, including TRBV6-2 and TRBV6-3, could not be distinguished by the 87-base-pair reads and were therefore excluded. A further reported finding was that TCR beta sequences accurately predicted the HLA-A and HLA-B alleles for most subjects in the first cohort. The earlier analysis of around 600 of the donors excluded some 16 rarely observed V segments, including chromosome 9 orphons, because counts were too low. A few of the identified cytomegalovirus-associated TCR beta chains were confirmed in vitro to be specific for cytomegalovirus antigens. Only TCR beta chains were sequenced in this cohort, and the absence of alpha or paired-chain data limited detectable features. Strong co-occurrence of HLA alleles, especially DR and DQ, made assigning TCR associations to individual alleles difficult. Across donors, most TCR sequences were observed very rarely, whereas some public TCRs were present in many individuals. In a later analysis, the rate of TCR association differed among HLA loci, with DRB1 alleles having the most associated TCRs and HLA-C alleles having the fewest. A later analysis found that most CMV-associated TCR beta chains appeared HLA-restricted, with HLA associations seemingly driven largely by CMV exposure.

For this clone: This clone's antigen is unknown.

The cohort comprised 710 or so healthy bone marrow donors. At the time of sampling, all cohort members were nominally healthy, though unrecorded immune exposures were likely present. The donor tested CMV seronegative, placing the donor among the 350 or so seronegative members of the cohort. A peripheral blood sample was provided by each donor, and peripheral blood mononuclear cells were used for TCR beta sequencing. The Qiagen DNeasy Blood Extraction Kit was used to extract genomic DNA from the blood cell samples. The CDR3 numbers 13 residues from cysteine through phenylalanine. Only CDR3 DNA is held: 39 bases, read in frame from base 1. The germline V gene sets CDR1 to MNHNS and CDR2 to SASEGT. V and J are truncated by 9 bases and 0 bases respectively, leaving an intervening sequence of 9 bases. The library came from the immunoSEQ multiplex PCR assay. The multiplex PCR relied on a mix of 60 forward primers for TCR Vbeta segments and 13 reverse primers for TCR Jbeta segments. A multiplex PCR assay on genomic DNA amplified the CDR3 region of rearranged TCR beta genes. Amplified TCR beta libraries were sequenced as 87-base-pair reads on the Illumina HiSeq System. Processing in the source paper ran as follows. A later analysis counted 75 million to 100 million unique TCR beta chains across the 600 to 850 repertoires, and some 11 million of these chains were shared by at least two donors. Raw reads were error-corrected and collapsed into unique sequences by a nearest-neighbor algorithm in which closely related sequences were merged to remove PCR and sequencing errors. V, D and J gene segments were assigned by aligning CDR3 sequences to IMGT reference sequences. For a sequence to be retained, a match of at least six nucleotides was required to both a V gene segment and a J gene segment. A rearrangement was called productive if the CDR3 had no stop codons and remained in frame with V and J, and every other rearrangement was called non-productive. Following IMGT convention, CDR3 was defined as the stretch from the second conserved V-encoded cysteine to the conserved J-encoded phenylalanine. In an earlier analysis of more than 550 of the donors, sequences lacking an unambiguous match to a single V gene segment were excluded. In an earlier analysis of some 590 of the donors, V segments were called functional above 56.7% productive rearrangements and were called segregating when the between-donor standard deviation exceeded 5%. A statistical classification framework was built to diagnose cytomegalovirus status from the catalog of TCR beta chain sequences. V and J gene assignment, in a later analysis, came from comparing TCR nucleotide sequences with IMGT/GENE-DB human TR gene sequences. The TCRdist pipeline was used in a later analysis to assign CDR3 sequences and most-parsimonious VDJ recombination scenarios. In a later analysis, every TCR beta chain was defined by the combination of its CDR3 amino acid sequence and its V-gene family, and reads without a unique V-gene family were dropped. As a way to deal with suspected cross-contamination and a sequencing artifact, a later analysis dropped 640 or so nucleotide sequences that were highly shared and had low generation probability. In a later analysis, a clonal expansion index was calculated for each public chain from normalized within-repertoire ranks of inferred template counts. In a later analysis, generation probabilities were computed with a VDJ recombination model fitted to out-of-frame rearrangements, and the resulting probabilities were checked against IGoR. Hypergeometric tests were used in a later analysis to score TCR-TCR, TCR-HLA and TCR-CMV co-occurrence, with a repertoire-size bias correction applied to the TCR pairs. To estimate false discovery rates, a later analysis permuted the HLA or CMV assignments 20 times. In a later analysis, co-occurring TCRs were grouped using DBSCAN, and TCRdist sequence similarity was added for clustering within HLA-allele-positive subsets. Repertoires with fewer than 30,000 or more than 120,000 public chains, plus five repertoires with anomalous nucleotide sharing, were excluded from co-occurrence clustering. The source is immuneACCESS, and TCRdb retained only in-frame sequences with V and J called. Part of the clones is not carried over; for the studies checked, unresolved V genes explain less than half of this, and the remainder is unexplained. From that table come the V and J calls and clone size; the DNA was used to work out D and trimming. This sample's table lists over 100,000 clones. The ten largest clones take up 3.7% of the sample.

The chain is made from TRBV6-1 and TRBJ1-3; no D segment can be confidently identified. The sequence derives from a man aged 30-40 years in good health and CMV-seronegative. Sequencing was done on a sample of PBMCs. The bases are TGTGCCAGTTTGAGGCGCTCTGGAAACACCATATATTTT. Its protein reads: CASLRRSGNTIYF.